The 24 T cell receptor beta chains given below trace back to one sample, sequenced in a study of memory CD4+ T cells and cytomegalovirus serostatus. Assay: immunoSEQ multiplex PCR; the TCRdb copy retains only in-frame clones and omits some. The table records about 100,000 clones, around 80% of them present only once. Single viable CD3+CD4+CD8-CD45RO+ cells were sorted as the memory CD4+ T cells. The sample was memory CD4+ T cells from blood. These receptors all come from an adult in good health and CMV-seropositive.

V usage is TRBV2 and J usage is TRBJ2-2, with 12 positions matching TRBD2. CDR3 size: 18 residues. J lost 6 bases, V lost 6 bases, and 14 bases had no gene match. Germline values: CDR1 SNHLY, CDR2 FYNNEI. CDR3 nucleotides: TGTGCCAGCAGGGCAACGACTAGCGGGAGACTTTTTCCCGGGGAGCTGTTTTTT. This encodes CASRATTSGRLFPGELFF.

The chain couples TRBV21-1 to TRBJ2-7; the D segment call TRBD2 is taken from the table without a DNA check. TRBV21-1 is marked as a pseudogene. This CDR3 region has 14 residues. CDR3 nucleotides: TGTGCCAGCAGCAAAAGGTACCGGGCCTACGAGCAGTACTTC. Its translation is CASSKRYRAYEQYF.

J is TRBJ2-7 and V is TRBV5-5; 9 nucleotides match TRBD2. Germline trimming cut 0 bases from V and 2 bases from J; bases unmatched to any gene: 6. Germline values: CDR1 SGHKS, CDR2 YYEKEE (reference sequence). This CDR3 comprises 16 residues. CDR3 DNA: TGTGCCAGCAGCTTGGGCGGTAGCGGGAGTGCCTACGAGCAGTACTTC. The encoded protein is CASSLGGSGSAYEQYF.

The chain joins TRBV2 to TRBJ1-1, with 8 bases aligning to TRBD1. J gave up 5 bases and V 8 bases, and 7 bases lay outside the gene matches. Germline-derived CDR1 and CDR2 are SNHLY and FYNNEI. This CDR3 region has 13 residues. CDR3 bases: TGTGCCAGCGCGGACAGGGAGGGGACTGAAGCTTTCTTT. This translates into CASADREGTEAFF.

The rearrangement links TRBV5-4 to TRBJ2-3; D not resolved. The CDR3 sequence is 14 residues long. Between the trimmed V and J ends, which lost 6 bases and 0 bases, there was a span of 11 bases. Germline V CDR1 and CDR2: SGHNT, YYREEE (reference sequence). DNA of the CDR3: TGTGCCAGCAACCGAGACGGGAGCACAGATACGCAGTATTTT. Its translation: CASNRDGSTDTQYF.

V usage is TRBV5-1 and J usage is TRBJ2-2; D call uncertain. Between the trimmed V and J ends, which lost 0 bases and 4 bases, there was a span of 4 bases. Germline CDR1 SGHRS, CDR2 YFSETQ. This CDR3 region has 13 residues. CDR3 protein: CASSLVGTGELFF. CDR3 coding DNA: TGCGCCAGCAGCTTGGTTGGCACCGGGGAGCTGTTTTTT.

The V call is TRBV11-3, the J call TRBJ2-2; 8 bases agree with TRBD2. CDR3 length: 15 residues. The V gene's germline CDR1 is SGHNT and CDR2 YENEEA. With V trimmed by 5 bases and J by 3 bases, 5 bases remained unmatched. CDR3 region: CASSDTSGDTGELFF. CDR3 sequence (DNA): TGTGCCAGCAGCGATACTAGCGGCGACACCGGGGAGCTGTTTTTT.

The table lists this clone with a count of one. The chain links TRBV27 to TRBJ2-1; 13 bases agree with TRBD2. With V trimmed by 5 bases and J by 1 base, 2 bases remained unmatched. Germline CDR1 MNHEY, CDR2 SMNVEV (reference sequence). This CDR3 comprises 16 residues. The CDR3 nucleotides read TGTGCCAGCAGTAGACTAGCGGGAGGTTCCTACAATGAGCAGTTCTTC. This codes for CASSRLAGGSYNEQFF.

This chain uses TRBV29-1 with TRBJ2-1; weak D call: TRBD2 (7 bases). The CDR3 is made up of 11 amino acids. V was pared by 4 bases and J by 12 bases, with 13 bases between. In germline, CDR1 is SQVTM, CDR2 ANQGSEA. CDR3 in amino acids: CSVARGGGQFF. For the CDR3, the DNA is TGCAGCGTTGCTAGGGGGGGCGGGCAGTTCTTC.

The gene calls are TRBV7-9 and TRBJ2-3, with 13 bases fitting TRBD2. Germline V gene lookup returns CDR1 SEHNR and CDR2 FQNEAQ (reference sequence). CDR3 length equals 17 residues. The ends lost 5 bases at V and 0 bases at J; junction bases unmatched: 5. The CDR3 is CASSPSGLAGSTDTQYF. The CDR3 DNA reads TGTGCCAGCAGCCCTTCGGGACTAGCGGGAAGCACAGATACGCAGTATTTT.

The sample holds one count of this clone. The chain links TRBV27 to TRBJ2-3, with 14 bases fitting TRBD2. The CDR3 covers 17 residues. The J segment lost 6 bases and the V segment lost 5 bases, leaving 10 bases of the junction unmatched. CDR1 is MNHEY, CDR2 SMNVEV, per germline (reference sequence). Written as DNA, the CDR3 is TGTGCCAGCAGTCTGCGGGGGACTAGCGGGAGCGGGGATACGCAGTATTTT. Translated, it gives CASSLRGTSGSGDTQYF.

This clone was recorded once. This rearrangement joins TRBV5-1 to TRBJ1-6; 7 bases line up with TRBD1. Germline-derived CDR1 and CDR2 are SGHRS and YFSETQ. With V trimmed by 0 bases and J by 9 bases, 6 bases remained unmatched. CDR3 length equals 15 residues. The chain's CDR3 is CASSLEQGGSSPLHF. CDR3 nucleotide sequence: TGCGCCAGCAGCTTGGAGCAGGGGGGAAGTTCACCCCTCCACTTT. Supplemented by reference TRBV5-1 and TRBJ1-6, the full variable domain reads KAGVTQTPRYLIKTRGQQVTLSCSPISGHRSVSWYQQTPGQGLQFLFEYFSETQRNKGNFPGRFSGRQFSNSRSEMNVSTLELGDSALYLCASSLEQGGSSPLHFGNGTRLTVT.

This chain connects TRBV9 to TRBJ1-2; D perhaps matches TRBD1 (6 bases). Trimming removed 3 bases from V and 8 bases from J, with 11 bases in between. CDR1 is SGDLS, CDR2 YYNGEE, per germline. This CDR3 has 12 residues. DNA of the CDR3: TGTGCCAGCAGCGCCAACAGGGACGGCTACACCTTC. This translates into CASSANRDGYTF.

The chain combines TRBV28 with TRBJ1-2; tentatively, D is TRBD1 (5 bases). The V gene lost 6 bases and the J gene lost 4 bases, with 15 bases spanning the gap. CDR1 and CDR2 from the germline V gene are MDHEN and SYDVKM. CDR3 size: 14 residues. CDR3: CASRERGGGYGYTF. The CDR3 DNA reads as TGTGCCAGCAGGGAGAGGGGCGGGGGCTATGGCTACACCTTC.

This clone was found once. The gene calls are TRBV11-2 and TRBJ1-2; no firm D call. The germline V and J ends were trimmed by 3 bases and 5 bases, with 10 bases remaining between them. This CDR3 has 13 residues. CDR1 is SGHAT and CDR2 is FQNNGV in the germline V gene. The chain's CDR3 is CASSLGLEYGYTF. CDR3 nucleotides: TGTGCCAGCAGCTTGGGCCTGGAATATGGCTACACCTTC.

The chain joins TRBV7-6 to TRBJ2-5; possibly TRBD1 for D (8 bases). The length of the CDR3 is 15 residues. V was cut by 4 bases and J by 2 bases, with 14 bases left in between. Germline CDR1 and CDR2: SGHVS and FNYEAQ. CDR3 residues: CASSSGQGGQETQYF. Here the CDR3 DNA reads TGTGCCAGCAGCTCTGGACAGGGAGGGCAAGAGACCCAGTACTTC.

The chain links TRBV30 to TRBJ1-2, with D perhaps TRBD1 (6 bases). Between the trimmed V and J ends, which lost 0 bases and 5 bases, there was a span of 7 bases. CDR3 length equals 12 residues. Germline loops: CDR1 GTSNPN, CDR2 SVGIG (reference sequence). The CDR3 reads CAWSVGQYGYTF. The CDR3 DNA follows: TGTGCCTGGAGTGTAGGACAGTATGGCTACACCTTC.

The sample holds one count of this clone. V is TRBV27 and J is TRBJ2-5, with 11 positions matching TRBD1. Germline CDR1 and CDR2: MNHEY and SMNVEV (reference sequence). This CDR3 spans 14 amino acids. J was trimmed by 4 bases and V by 6 bases; bases with no gene match: 4. The CDR3 nucleotides read TGTGCCAGCAGATGGACAGGGGGCTTAGAGACCCAGTACTTC. Translated: CASRWTGGLETQYF.

This chain joins TRBV28 and TRBJ2-7; D is unresolved. CDR1 MDHEN and CDR2 SYDVKM come from the germline V gene. The CDR3 spans 13 residues. The V end lost 6 bases, the J end lost 6 bases, and 15 bases lay between the germline ends. DNA of the CDR3: TGTGCCAGCAGATCCGGCCCGGGTCGCGAGCAGTACTTC. It codes for CASRSGPGREQYF.

This chain uses TRBV29-1 with TRBJ2-3, with TRBD2 matching 7 bases. The ends lost 6 bases at V and 3 bases at J; junction bases unmatched: 9. The CDR3 spans 14 residues. The germline gives CDR1 SQVTM, CDR2 ANQGSEA. CDR3 loop: CSVAAGFETDTQYF. CDR3 nucleotide sequence: TGCAGCGTCGCAGCGGGATTTGAGACAGATACGCAGTATTTT.

The V call is TRBV5-1, the J call TRBJ2-3; 7 nucleotides agree with TRBD2. The CDR3 covers 15 residues. V lost 0 bases, J lost 12 bases, and 13 bases stayed unmatched. In germline, CDR1 is SGHRS, CDR2 YFSETQ. CDR3 coding DNA: TGCGCCAGCAGCTTGGAAGCCGGGAGGCCTACAGAACAGTATTTT. This sequence encodes CASSLEAGRPTEQYF. Supplemented by reference TRBV5-1 and TRBJ2-3, the full variable domain reads KAGVTQTPRYLIKTRGQQVTLSCSPISGHRSVSWYQQTPGQGLQFLFEYFSETQRNKGNFPGRFSGRQFSNSRSEMNVSTLELGDSALYLCASSLEAGRPTEQYFGPGTRLTVL.

There are a few counts of this clone. The chain joins TRBV4-3 to TRBJ2-1, with 9 bases matching TRBD1. The ends lost 0 bases at V and 5 bases at J; junction bases unmatched: 11. Germline values: CDR1 LGHNA, CDR2 YSLEER. This CDR3 is built from 18 residues. CDR3 region: CASSQDLVDGTGNNEQFF. In DNA, the CDR3 is TGCGCCAGCAGCCAAGATCTTGTCGACGGGACAGGGAACAATGAGCAGTTCTTC.

The rearrangement joins TRBV27 to TRBJ2-2, with 12 bases fitting TRBD2. Per germline, CDR1 MNHEY and CDR2 SMNVEV (reference sequence). With 8 bases clipped from V and 6 bases from J, the junction kept 4 bases outside the gene matches. This CDR3 region has 14 residues. Here the CDR3 reads CASWTSGISGELFF. The CDR3 nucleotides read TGTGCCAGCTGGACTAGCGGGATTTCCGGGGAGCTGTTTTTT.

This clone was seen just once. This sequence joins TRBV7-3 and TRBJ2-1; TRBD1 matches at 11 bases. The CDR3 spans 16 residues. The junction had 11 bases not matched to a gene; V was cut back by 5 bases and J by 8 bases. Germline CDR1 and CDR2: SGHTA and FQGTGA. CDR3 DNA: TGTGCCAGCAGCCAAGCCAGCGGGACAGGGGGGGATGAGCAGTTCTTC. Its translation is CASSQASGTGGDEQFF.